The text below deals with one T cell receptor (beta chain). This record belongs to a study of metastatic and nonmetastatic thyroid tumors. The CDR3 extends over 13 amino acids. Trimming took off 5 bases at V and 10 bases at J, with 14 bases between the two ends. TCRdb reanalyzed the PCR reads with MiXCR. This sample carries almost 35,000 clones, 35% to 40% of them seen once, and the ten largest clones take 20% to 25%. Not a single patient had been given any form of treatment at any point before undergoing thyroid surgery. Sequenced material: tumor tissue. This TCR derives from a female donor with papillary thyroid cancer or a benign thyroid nodule (not recorded which). Some clones in this sample may be carry-over from other donors' samples. The chain couples TRBV12-3 or TRBV12-4 to TRBJ1-4; D is possibly TRBD1 (5 bases). The CDR3 bases are TGTGCCAGCAGTATGGACAAGGCCGGAAAACTGTTTTTT. This translates into CASSMDKAGKLFF.